One T cell receptor (beta chain) is described in this entry. This entry belongs to a study of T cell responses to AZD1222 COVID-19 vaccine. The assay was immunoSEQ multiplex PCR, and TCRdb's table has in-frame clones only and misses some. In the table there are 150,000 to 180,000 clones, more than 75% of which are singletons. There are 16 residues in the CDR3. The J segment lost 3 bases and the V segment lost 1 base, leaving 5 bases of the junction unmatched. CDR1 and CDR2 (germline): SNHLY, FYNNEI. The sequence was obtained from an adult who received the AZD1222 COVID-19 vaccine. The sequences come from peripheral blood, collected 28 days after the second AZD1222 dose. The chain carries TRBV2 and TRBJ1-3; TRBD1 aligns across 8 bases. In DNA, the CDR3 is TGTGCCAGCAGTGAAGAGGACAGGGCAGGTGGAAACACCATATATTTT. Protein: CASSEEDRAGGNTIYF.